The 5 T cell receptor beta chains listed next were all sequenced from one sample in a study of shared clonotypes between healthy human individuals. Sequencing used immunoSEQ multiplex PCR; TCRdb keeps in-frame clones, though not all of them. Of about 2 million clones listed, about 95% are singletons. Sequencing was performed on naive CD4+ T cells sorted from blood. Subset defined: CD45RA+ positively selected. Receptors originate from a man between 18 and 29 years old in good health.

The J gene is TRBJ1-4, the V gene TRBV6-1; the match to TRBD1 covers 9 bases. The V segment lost 8 bases and the J segment 8 bases; nucleotides outside the gene matches: 9. CDR1 is MNHNS and CDR2 is SASEGT in the germline V gene. This CDR3 spans 14 amino acids. CDR3: CASEDGTGREKLFF. The CDR3 region has the DNA TGTGCCAGCGAGGACGGGACAGGGAGGGAAAAACTGTTTTTT.

The chain is built from TRBV5-1 and TRBJ2-5, with 12 bases lining up with TRBD2. V lost 4 bases, J lost 1 base, and 2 bases stayed unmatched. CDR1 and CDR2 (germline): SGHRS, YFSETQ. CDR3 length: 15 amino acids. The CDR3 DNA follows: TGCGCCAGCAGCCGGACTAGCGGGACCCAAGAGACCCAGTACTTC. Protein sequence: CASSRTSGTQETQYF.

Notes on this clone: Within the sample, other DNA sequences also encode this same CDR3. The CDR3 is CASSLQGGNTEAFF. The CDR3, as DNA: TGCGCCAGCAGCTTGCAAGGTGGGAACACTGAAGCTTTCTTT. V is TRBV5-1 and J is TRBJ1-1; D unclear. Germline values: CDR1 SGHRS, CDR2 YFSETQ. V was trimmed by 1 base and J by 1 base, leaving 8 bases between them. This CDR3 has 14 amino acids.

The V and J genes are TRBV5-1 and TRBJ2-3; 12 bases fit TRBD2. V gave up 5 bases and J gave up 6 bases; unmatched junction bases: 16. Germline values: CDR1 SGHRS, CDR2 YFSETQ. The CDR3 has 18 residues. The CDR3 region has the DNA TGCGCCAGCAGGTCGGAAAACGGACTAGCGGGACCTTCGGATACGCAGTATTTT. It yields the protein CASRSENGLAGPSDTQYF.

The chain combines TRBV5-4 with TRBJ2-2, with a weak D call TRBD1 (6 bases). V was shortened by 4 bases and J by 2 bases, with 9 bases between the two germline ends. The germline V gene encodes CDR1 SGHNT and CDR2 YYREEE (reference sequence). This CDR3 has 14 amino acids. CDR3 DNA: TGTGCCAGCAGCGTGGACAGTAACACCGGGGAGCTGTTTTTT. This translates into CASSVDSNTGELFF.